This is a list of T cell receptor beta chains from one sample in a study of human T cells and chemical hapten exposure. Via MiXCR, TCRdb re-called the RACE reads, giving one row per CDR3 protein. The sample has about 51,000 distinct CDR3 sequences; approximately 9.8% are singletons. The sequencing used whole blood, collected in connection with sensitization to the hapten diphenylcyclopropenone (DPC). All receptors come from a woman aged 40 to 49 with alopecia areata. Some clones in this sample may be carry-over from other donors' samples. Each CDR3 is given with its conserved first and last residue. A D gene is named only where the DNA matches it firmly. Clone size, where shown, is once, few, many, or a class for clones that have expanded.

CDR3,DNA,J,size,D,V
CASSLGVVTEAFF,TGTGCCAGCAGCTTAGGCGTGGTCACTGAAGCTTTCTTT,TRBJ1-1,few,.,TRBV7-6
CATSDSSANTGELFF,TGTGCCACCAGTGATAGCAGCGCGAACACCGGGGAGCTGTTTTTT,TRBJ2-2,many,.,TRBV24-1
CASSSVGTGEQFF,TGTGCCAGCAGCTCTGTTGGGACTGGGGAGCAGTTCTTC,TRBJ2-1,few,.,TRBV11-2
CASTLRPDGTDTQYF,TGCGCCAGCACCCTCCGGCCGGACGGCACAGATACGCAGTATTTT,TRBJ2-3,.,.,TRBV5-1
CATVGSLNTEAFF,TGTGCCACCGTTGGTAGTCTGAACACTGAAGCTTTCTTT,TRBJ1-1,.,.,TRBV6-6
CASSLDGTGNQPQHF,TGCGCCAGCAGCTTGGACGGGACCGGTAATCAGCCCCAGCATTTT,TRBJ1-5,many,.,TRBV5-1
CASRLGLGLGYNEQFF,TGCGCCAGCAGGTTGGGTCTGGGTCTGGGTTACAATGAGCAGTTCTTC,TRBJ2-1,.,.,TRBV5-1
CASSQAEGREAFF,TGCGCCAGCAGCCAAGCGGAGGGCAGAGAAGCTTTCTTT,TRBJ1-1,many,.,TRBV4-3
CSLLHQSSYNSPLHF,TGCAGCCTACTACATCAGAGCTCCTATAATTCACCCCTCCACTTT,TRBJ1-6,many,.,TRBV29-1
CASSLSSISGNTIYF,TGTGCCAGCAGCTTGAGTAGCATCTCTGGAAACACCATATATTTT,TRBJ1-3,few,.,TRBV5-5
CSASTGREKLFF,TGCAGTGCTTCCACAGGGAGGGAAAAACTGTTTTTT,TRBJ1-4,few,.,TRBV20-1